In this sample, the clone carrying this T cell receptor (beta chain) turned up a few times. No antigen is known for it. Clones were sequenced by immunoSEQ multiplex PCR, and TCRdb holds only the in-frame ones, with some missing. This sample yields 150,000 or so clones, of which roughly 88% are seen a single time; approximately 2.9% belongs to the top ten. The CDR3 sequence is 13 residues long. Germline V gives CDR1 MNHEY, CDR2 SVGAGI. Trimming removed 0 bases at V and 8 bases at J, with 10 bases between. This sample is drawn from a study of cytotoxic CD8 clonotypes in ibrutinib-treated CLL. General study findings and limits: Public clonotypes were rare and shrank or held steady on treatment.

Genomic DNA in a quantity of 2 to 2.5 micrograms was derived from cryopreserved PBMCs for TCR beta libraries. The rearrangement links TRBV6-5 to TRBJ1-1; D uncertain. This receptor was obtained from a human donor with chronic lymphocytic leukemia. This sample comprised PBMCs, obtained at disease progression, from a patient treated with ibrutinib. In DNA form, the CDR3 reads TGTGCCAGCAGTTACTCGCGGCAGAGAGAAGCTTTCTTT. Translated: CASSYSRQREAFF.